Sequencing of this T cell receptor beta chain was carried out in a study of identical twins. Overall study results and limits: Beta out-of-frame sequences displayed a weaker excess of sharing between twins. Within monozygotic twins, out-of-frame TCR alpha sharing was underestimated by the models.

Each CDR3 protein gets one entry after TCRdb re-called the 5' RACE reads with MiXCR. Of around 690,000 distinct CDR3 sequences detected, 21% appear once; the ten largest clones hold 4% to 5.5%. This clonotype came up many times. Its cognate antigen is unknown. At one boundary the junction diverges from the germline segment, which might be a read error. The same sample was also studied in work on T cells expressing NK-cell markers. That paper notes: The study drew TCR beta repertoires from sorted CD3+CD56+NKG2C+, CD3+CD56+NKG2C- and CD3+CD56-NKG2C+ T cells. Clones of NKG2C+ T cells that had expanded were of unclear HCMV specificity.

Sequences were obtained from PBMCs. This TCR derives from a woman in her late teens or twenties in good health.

The CDR3 loop reads CASSQEQAAIF. The CDR3, as DNA: TGTGCCAGCAGCCAAGAACAGGCAGCTATCTTC. The rearrangement links TRBV3-1 to TRBJ2-1; D might be TRBD1 (5 bases). The germline V gene has CDR1 LGHDT and CDR2 YNNKEL (reference sequence). The CDR3 consists of 11 residues.